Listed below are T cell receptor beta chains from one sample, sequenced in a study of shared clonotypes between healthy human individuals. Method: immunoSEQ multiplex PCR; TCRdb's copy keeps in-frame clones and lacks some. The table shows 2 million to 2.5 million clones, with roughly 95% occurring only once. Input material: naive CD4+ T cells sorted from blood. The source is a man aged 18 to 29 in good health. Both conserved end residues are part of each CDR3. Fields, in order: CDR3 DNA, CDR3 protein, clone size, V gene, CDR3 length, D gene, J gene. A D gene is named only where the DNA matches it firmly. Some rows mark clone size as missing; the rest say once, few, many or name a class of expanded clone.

CDR3 DNA: TGTGCCTGGAGTGCTAGACCGGGACAGGGTACGGGTAATGAGCAGTTCTTC; CDR3 protein: CAWSARPGQGTGNEQFF; clone size: .; V gene: TRBV30; CDR3 length: 17; D gene: TRBD1; J gene: TRBJ2-1
CDR3 DNA: TGTGCCAGCAGACCTCCCGGACGATACACCTACGAGCAGTACTTC; CDR3 protein: CASRPPGRYTYEQYF; clone size: once; V gene: TRBV28; CDR3 length: 15; D gene: .; J gene: TRBJ2-7
CDR3 DNA: TGTGCCAGCAGCCAAGCGGGGGGGGATCAGCCCCAGCATTTT; CDR3 protein: CASSQAGGDQPQHF; clone size: few; V gene: TRBV14; CDR3 length: 14; D gene: .; J gene: TRBJ1-5
CDR3 DNA: TGTGCCACCAGACGTACGGGTTCCCTGAACACTGAAGCTTTCTTT; CDR3 protein: CATRRTGSLNTEAFF; clone size: .; V gene: TRBV15; CDR3 length: 15; D gene: .; J gene: TRBJ1-1
CDR3 DNA: TGTGCCAGCAGCCAAAGCGGGTTGAACACCGGGGAGCTGTTTTTT; CDR3 protein: CASSQSGLNTGELFF; clone size: .; V gene: TRBV6-6; CDR3 length: 15; D gene: .; J gene: TRBJ2-2
CDR3 DNA: TGCGCCAGCAGTCCCCTAGCGGGGGCGTACAATGAGCAGTTCTTC; CDR3 protein: CASSPLAGAYNEQFF; clone size: .; V gene: TRBV5-1; CDR3 length: 15; D gene: TRBD2; J gene: TRBJ2-1
CDR3 DNA: TGTGCCAGCAGCTCCCAGGGCATTAACTATGGCTACACCTTC; CDR3 protein: CASSSQGINYGYTF; clone size: .; V gene: TRBV7-2; CDR3 length: 14; D gene: .; J gene: TRBJ1-2
CDR3 DNA: TGTGCCTGGGTTAGAATTCAGGGGTTGAATTCACCCCTCCACTTT; CDR3 protein: CAWVRIQGLNSPLHF; clone size: .; V gene: TRBV30; CDR3 length: 15; D gene: .; J gene: TRBJ1-6
CDR3 DNA: TGTGCCAGCAGCTTAGTTAAGGATCAGCCCCAGCATTTT; CDR3 protein: CASSLVKDQPQHF; clone size: once; V gene: TRBV7-2; CDR3 length: 13; D gene: .; J gene: TRBJ1-5
CDR3 DNA: TGCGCCAGCAGCTTGAGTGGCCAGGCCCAGCGGGGGGACAACGAGCAGTACTTC; CDR3 protein: CASSLSGQAQRGDNEQYF; clone size: once; V gene: TRBV5-1; CDR3 length: 18; D gene: TRBD2; J gene: TRBJ2-7
CDR3 DNA: TGCGCCAGCAGTGAGACGGCGGGGGAAAAACTGTTTTTT; CDR3 protein: CASSETAGEKLFF; clone size: .; V gene: TRBV10-1; CDR3 length: 13; D gene: .; J gene: TRBJ1-4
CDR3 DNA: TGTGCCAGCAGTGAATTAAATACAGGGTATAACTATGGCTACACCTTC; CDR3 protein: CASSELNTGYNYGYTF; clone size: .; V gene: TRBV25-1; CDR3 length: 16; D gene: .; J gene: TRBJ1-2
CDR3 DNA: TGCGCCAGCAGCCAAGGCTTCTCCTCCTACGAGCAGTACTTC; CDR3 protein: CASSQGFSSYEQYF; clone size: .; V gene: TRBV4-1; CDR3 length: 14; D gene: .; J gene: TRBJ2-7
CDR3 DNA: TGTGCCAGTAGTATGGGACAGGGGAGGCCACCCCTCCACTTT; CDR3 protein: CASSMGQGRPPLHF; clone size: .; V gene: TRBV19; CDR3 length: 14; D gene: TRBD1; J gene: TRBJ1-6
CDR3 DNA: TGTGCCAGCAGCGCGACTAGTTCGGGACAAGAGACCCAGTACTTC; CDR3 protein: CASSATSSGQETQYF; clone size: .; V gene: TRBV7-2; CDR3 length: 15; D gene: .; J gene: TRBJ2-5
CDR3 DNA: TGTGCCAGTAGTACTACAGGGAGCACTGAAGCTTTCTTT; CDR3 protein: CASSTTGSTEAFF; clone size: .; V gene: TRBV19; CDR3 length: 13; D gene: .; J gene: TRBJ1-1
CDR3 DNA: TGTGCCAGCAGCCCTCAGGGGGGAGCGACAGATACGCAGTATTTT; CDR3 protein: CASSPQGGATDTQYF; clone size: .; V gene: TRBV2; CDR3 length: 15; D gene: .; J gene: TRBJ2-3
CDR3 DNA: TGTGCCTGGAGTACCGGGACAGCCTATAATTCACCCCTCCACTTT; CDR3 protein: CAWSTGTAYNSPLHF; clone size: .; V gene: TRBV30; CDR3 length: 15; D gene: TRBD1; J gene: TRBJ1-6
CDR3 DNA: TGTGCCAGTAGTTCCAAAAGGGACAGGGGAGGTGATACGCAGTATTTT; CDR3 protein: CASSSKRDRGGDTQYF; clone size: .; V gene: TRBV19; CDR3 length: 16; D gene: TRBD1; J gene: TRBJ2-3
CDR3 DNA: TGTGCCAGCATTGGGGGACTAGCGGGCTCAGATACGCAGTATTTT; CDR3 protein: CASIGGLAGSDTQYF; clone size: .; V gene: TRBV6-1; CDR3 length: 15; D gene: TRBD2; J gene: TRBJ2-3
CDR3 DNA: TGTGCCAGCAGCCTCCCTGGGGGTGTTGAAGCTTTCTTT; CDR3 protein: CASSLPGGVEAFF; clone size: .; V gene: TRBV7-2; CDR3 length: 13; D gene: .; J gene: TRBJ1-1
CDR3 DNA: TGTGCTAGTGGTGGACAGATTAATGAAAAACTGTTTTTT; CDR3 protein: CASGGQINEKLFF; clone size: .; V gene: TRBV12-5; CDR3 length: 13; D gene: .; J gene: TRBJ1-4
CDR3 DNA: TGCGCCAGCAGCGAGGGACAGGTGAACACTGAAGCTTTCTTT; CDR3 protein: CASSEGQVNTEAFF; clone size: .; V gene: TRBV5-1; CDR3 length: 14; D gene: TRBD1; J gene: TRBJ1-1
CDR3 DNA: TGTGCCAGCAGCGTCCGGGACACCTATTCACCCCTCCACTTT; CDR3 protein: CASSVRDTYSPLHF; clone size: .; V gene: TRBV9; CDR3 length: 14; D gene: .; J gene: TRBJ1-6
CDR3 DNA: TGTGCCAGCTCACTACCGGGACAAGACTACGAGCAGTACTTC; CDR3 protein: CASSLPGQDYEQYF; clone size: .; V gene: TRBV18; CDR3 length: 14; D gene: .; J gene: TRBJ2-7
CDR3 DNA: TGTGCCAGCAGTTTGGTAGGGGATCATCAGCCCCAGCATTTT; CDR3 protein: CASSLVGDHQPQHF; clone size: .; V gene: TRBV27; CDR3 length: 14; D gene: .; J gene: TRBJ1-5
CDR3 DNA: TGTGCCACCAAGACCGGGACAGGGAACACCGGGGAGCTGTTTTTT; CDR3 protein: CATKTGTGNTGELFF; clone size: .; V gene: TRBV19; CDR3 length: 15; D gene: TRBD1; J gene: TRBJ2-2
CDR3 DNA: TGTGCTAGTGGTTTCTCGGGAGGGCCCTGGACCCAGTACTTC; CDR3 protein: CASGFSGGPWTQYF; clone size: .; V gene: TRBV12-5; CDR3 length: 14; D gene: TRBD2; J gene: TRBJ2-5
CDR3 DNA: TGTGCCAGCAGCTCTAATCCCGTCTCGGCAGCTGGGACCGGAAACACCATATATTTT; CDR3 protein: CASSSNPVSAAGTGNTIYF; clone size: .; V gene: TRBV7-2; CDR3 length: 19; D gene: .; J gene: TRBJ1-3
CDR3 DNA: TGTGCCAGCAGCTTGGGACCGAGCTCCTACGAGCAGTACTTC; CDR3 protein: CASSLGPSSYEQYF; clone size: .; V gene: TRBV11-2; CDR3 length: 14; D gene: .; J gene: TRBJ2-7